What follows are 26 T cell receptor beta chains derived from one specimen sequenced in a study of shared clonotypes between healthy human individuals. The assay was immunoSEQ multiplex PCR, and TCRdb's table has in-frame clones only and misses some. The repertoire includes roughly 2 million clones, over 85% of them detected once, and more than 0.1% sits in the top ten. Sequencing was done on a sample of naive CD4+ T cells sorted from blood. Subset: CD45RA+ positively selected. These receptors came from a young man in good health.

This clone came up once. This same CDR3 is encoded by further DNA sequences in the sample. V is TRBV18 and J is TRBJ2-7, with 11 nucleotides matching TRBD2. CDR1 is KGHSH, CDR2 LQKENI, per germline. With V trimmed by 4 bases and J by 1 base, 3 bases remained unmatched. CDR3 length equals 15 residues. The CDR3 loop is CASSLTSGSSYEQYF. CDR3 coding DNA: TGTGCCAGCTCACTTACTAGCGGGAGTTCCTACGAGCAGTACTTC.

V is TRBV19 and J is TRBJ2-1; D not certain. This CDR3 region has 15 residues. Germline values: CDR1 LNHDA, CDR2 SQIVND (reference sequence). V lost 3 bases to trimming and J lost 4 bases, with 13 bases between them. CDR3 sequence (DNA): TGTGCCAGTAGTATCGGCGACGGAGCATACAATGAGCAGTTCTTC. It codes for CASSIGDGAYNEQFF.

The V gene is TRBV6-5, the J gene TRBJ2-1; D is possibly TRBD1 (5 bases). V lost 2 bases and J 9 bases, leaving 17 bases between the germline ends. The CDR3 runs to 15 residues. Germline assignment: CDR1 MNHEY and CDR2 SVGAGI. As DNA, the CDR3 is TGTGCCAGCAGTTACACCTTCTTGGGGCCCGGTGAGCAGTTCTTC. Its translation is CASSYTFLGPGEQFF.

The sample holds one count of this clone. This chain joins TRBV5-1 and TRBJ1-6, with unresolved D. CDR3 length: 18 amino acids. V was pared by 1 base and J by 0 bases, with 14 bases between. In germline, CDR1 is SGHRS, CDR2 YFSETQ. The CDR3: CASSLNSLTSSYNSPLHF. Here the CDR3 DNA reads TGCGCCAGCAGCTTGAACAGCCTCACAAGCTCCTATAATTCACCCCTCCACTTT.

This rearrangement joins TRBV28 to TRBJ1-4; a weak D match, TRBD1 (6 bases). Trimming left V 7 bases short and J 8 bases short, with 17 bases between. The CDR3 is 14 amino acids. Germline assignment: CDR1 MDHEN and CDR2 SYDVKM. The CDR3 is CASNGEGVGEKLFF. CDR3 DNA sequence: TGTGCCAGCAACGGCGAGGGGGTCGGGGAAAAACTGTTTTTT.

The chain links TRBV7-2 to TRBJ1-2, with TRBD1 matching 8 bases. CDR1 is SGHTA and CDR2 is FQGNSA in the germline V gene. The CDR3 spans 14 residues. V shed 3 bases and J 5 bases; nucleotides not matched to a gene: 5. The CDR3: CASSFGRGLYGYTF. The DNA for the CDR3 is TGTGCCAGCAGCTTTGGCAGGGGGCTTTATGGCTACACCTTC.

The CDR3 nucleotides are TGTGCCAGCAGTCCGTACAGGGAGGGCTTTAGGAACCCCGGAGACACCATATATTTT. This codes for CASSPYREGFRNPGDTIYF. This chain joins TRBV28 and TRBJ1-3; D perhaps matches TRBD1 (6 bases). The V and J ends lost 5 bases and 8 bases respectively, with 31 bases between them. Per the germline V gene, CDR1 is MDHEN and CDR2 is SYDVKM. The CDR3 spans 19 residues.

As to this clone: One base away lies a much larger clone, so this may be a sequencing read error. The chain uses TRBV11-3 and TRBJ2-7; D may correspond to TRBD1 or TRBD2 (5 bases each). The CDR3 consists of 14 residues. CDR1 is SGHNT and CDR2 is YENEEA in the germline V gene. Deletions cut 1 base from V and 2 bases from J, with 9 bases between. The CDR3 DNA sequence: TGTGCCAGCAGCTTAGGGGACGGAACCTACGAGCAGTACTTC. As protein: CASSLGDGTYEQYF.

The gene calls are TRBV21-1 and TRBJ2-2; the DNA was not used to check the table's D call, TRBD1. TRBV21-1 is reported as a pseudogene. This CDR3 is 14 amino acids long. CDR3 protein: CARGRTGGCGELFF. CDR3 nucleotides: TGTGCCAGAGGAAGGACAGGGGGATGCGGGGAGCTGTTTTTT.

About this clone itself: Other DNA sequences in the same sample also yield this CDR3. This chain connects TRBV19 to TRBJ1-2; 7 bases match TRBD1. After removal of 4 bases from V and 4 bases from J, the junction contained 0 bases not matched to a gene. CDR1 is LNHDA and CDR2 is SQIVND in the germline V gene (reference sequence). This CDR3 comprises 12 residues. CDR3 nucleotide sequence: TGTGCCAGTAGTACAGGGGGCTATGGCTACACCTTC. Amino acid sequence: CASSTGGYGYTF.

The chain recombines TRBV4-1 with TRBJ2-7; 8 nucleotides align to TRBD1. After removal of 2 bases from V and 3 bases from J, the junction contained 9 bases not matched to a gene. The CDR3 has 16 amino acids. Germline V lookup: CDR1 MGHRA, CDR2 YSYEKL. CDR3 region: CASSQIAAGGFYEQYF. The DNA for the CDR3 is TGCGCCAGCAGCCAAATAGCGGCAGGGGGCTTCTACGAGCAGTACTTC.

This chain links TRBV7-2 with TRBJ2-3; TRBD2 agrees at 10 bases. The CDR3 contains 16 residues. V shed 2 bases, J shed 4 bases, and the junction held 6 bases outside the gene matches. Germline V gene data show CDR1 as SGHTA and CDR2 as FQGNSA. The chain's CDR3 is CASSLKAGGPSDTQYF. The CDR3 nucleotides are TGTGCCAGCAGCTTAAAAGCGGGAGGGCCCTCAGATACGCAGTATTTT.

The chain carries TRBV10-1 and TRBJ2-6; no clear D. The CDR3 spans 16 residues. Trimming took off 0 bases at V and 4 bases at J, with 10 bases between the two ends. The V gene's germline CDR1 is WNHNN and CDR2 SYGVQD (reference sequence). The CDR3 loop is CASSESIRAGANVLTF. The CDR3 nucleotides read TGCGCCAGCAGTGAGTCGATCCGGGCAGGGGCCAACGTCCTGACTTTC.

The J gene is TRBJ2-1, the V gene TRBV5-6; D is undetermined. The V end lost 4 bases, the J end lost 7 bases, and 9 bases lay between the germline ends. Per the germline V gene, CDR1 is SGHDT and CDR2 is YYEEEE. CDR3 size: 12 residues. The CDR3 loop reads CASSGLVNEQFF. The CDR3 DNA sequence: TGTGCCAGCAGCGGCCTTGTGAATGAGCAGTTCTTC.

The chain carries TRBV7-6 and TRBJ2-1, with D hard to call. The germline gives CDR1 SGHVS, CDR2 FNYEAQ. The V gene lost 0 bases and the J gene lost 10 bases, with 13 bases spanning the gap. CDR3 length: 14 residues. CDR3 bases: TGTGCCAGCAGCTTAGCACCAGGCGCCGGGGAGCAGTTCTTC. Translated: CASSLAPGAGEQFF.

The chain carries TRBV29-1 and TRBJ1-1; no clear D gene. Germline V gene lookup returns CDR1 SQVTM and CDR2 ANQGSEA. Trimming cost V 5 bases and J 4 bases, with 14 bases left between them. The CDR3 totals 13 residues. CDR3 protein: CSVPAQMPTEAFF. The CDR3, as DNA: TGCAGCGTTCCCGCCCAAATGCCCACTGAAGCTTTCTTT.

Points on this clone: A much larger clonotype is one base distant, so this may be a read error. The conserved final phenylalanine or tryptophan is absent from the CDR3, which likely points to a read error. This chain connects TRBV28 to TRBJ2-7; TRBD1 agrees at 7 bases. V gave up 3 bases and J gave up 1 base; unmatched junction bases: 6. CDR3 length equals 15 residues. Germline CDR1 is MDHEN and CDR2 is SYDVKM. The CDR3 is CASSLAGTASYEQYS. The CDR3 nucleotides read TGTGCCAGCAGTTTGGCCGGGACAGCGTCCTACGAGCAGTACTCC.

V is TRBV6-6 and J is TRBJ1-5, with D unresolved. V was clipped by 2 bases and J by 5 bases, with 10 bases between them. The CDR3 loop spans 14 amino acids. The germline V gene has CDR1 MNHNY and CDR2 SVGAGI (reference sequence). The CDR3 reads CASSYRDKDQPQHF. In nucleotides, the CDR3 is TGTGCCAGCAGTTACCGAGACAAAGATCAGCCCCAGCATTTT.

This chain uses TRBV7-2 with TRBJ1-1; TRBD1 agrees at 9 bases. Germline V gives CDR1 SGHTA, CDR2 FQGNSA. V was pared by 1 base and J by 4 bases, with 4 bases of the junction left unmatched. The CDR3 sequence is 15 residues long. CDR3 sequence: CASSLVGTGPTEAFF. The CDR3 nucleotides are TGTGCCAGCAGCTTAGTTGGGACAGGGCCCACTGAAGCTTTCTTT.

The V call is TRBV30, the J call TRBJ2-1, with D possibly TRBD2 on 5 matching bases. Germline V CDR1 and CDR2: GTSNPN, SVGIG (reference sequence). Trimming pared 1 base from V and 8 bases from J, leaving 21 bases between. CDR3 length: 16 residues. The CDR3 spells CAWSDVGGLAAYEQFF. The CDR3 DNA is TGTGCCTGGAGTGATGTTGGCGGGCTCGCAGCGTATGAGCAGTTCTTC.

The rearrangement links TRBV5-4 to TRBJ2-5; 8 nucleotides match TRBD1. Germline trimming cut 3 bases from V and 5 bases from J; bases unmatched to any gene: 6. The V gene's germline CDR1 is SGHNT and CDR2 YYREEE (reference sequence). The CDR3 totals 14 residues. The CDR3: CASSSATGAETQYF. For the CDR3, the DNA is TGTGCCAGCAGCTCTGCGACAGGGGCGGAGACCCAGTACTTC.

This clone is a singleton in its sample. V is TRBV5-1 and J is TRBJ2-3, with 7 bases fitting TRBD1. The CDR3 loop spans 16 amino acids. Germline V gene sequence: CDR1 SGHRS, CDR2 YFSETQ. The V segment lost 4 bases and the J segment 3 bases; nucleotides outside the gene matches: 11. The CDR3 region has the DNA TGCGCCAGCAGCCTAATTTTAGGACAGGAAACAGATACGCAGTATTTT. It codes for CASSLILGQETDTQYF.

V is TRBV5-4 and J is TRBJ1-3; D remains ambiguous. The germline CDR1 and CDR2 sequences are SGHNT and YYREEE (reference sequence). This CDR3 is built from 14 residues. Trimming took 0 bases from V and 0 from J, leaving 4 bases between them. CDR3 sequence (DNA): TGTGCCAGCAGCTTGGAACCCTCTGGAAACACCATATATTTT. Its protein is CASSLEPSGNTIYF.

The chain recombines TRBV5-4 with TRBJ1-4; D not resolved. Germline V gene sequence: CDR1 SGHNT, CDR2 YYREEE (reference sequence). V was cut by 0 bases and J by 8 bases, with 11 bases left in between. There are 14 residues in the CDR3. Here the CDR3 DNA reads TGTGCCAGCAGCTTGGAGGGTTCAGGAGAAAAACTGTTTTTT. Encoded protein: CASSLEGSGEKLFF.

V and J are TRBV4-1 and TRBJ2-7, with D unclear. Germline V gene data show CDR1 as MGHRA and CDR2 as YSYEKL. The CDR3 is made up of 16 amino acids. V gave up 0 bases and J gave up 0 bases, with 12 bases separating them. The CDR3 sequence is CASSQDRWGISYEQYF. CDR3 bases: TGCGCCAGCAGCCAAGATAGGTGGGGTATCTCCTACGAGCAGTACTTC.

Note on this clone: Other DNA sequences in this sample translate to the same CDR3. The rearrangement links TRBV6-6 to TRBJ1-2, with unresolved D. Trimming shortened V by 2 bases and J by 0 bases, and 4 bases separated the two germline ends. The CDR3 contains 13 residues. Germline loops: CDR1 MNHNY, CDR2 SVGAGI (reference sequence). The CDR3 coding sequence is TGTGCCAGCAGTTACGGGCCTAACTATGGCTACACCTTC. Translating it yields CASSYGPNYGYTF.